This TCR beta chain was observed in a study of T-cell memory formation after mild COVID-19. The V and J ends lost 4 bases and 10 bases, in that order; junction bases with no gene match: 10. Germline V gives CDR1 SQVTM, CDR2 ANQGSEA. The length of the CDR3 is 13 residues. Concerning this clonotype itself: The antigen is undetermined.

Employing constant-segment primers, 5'RACE generated TCR alpha and TCR beta cDNA libraries bearing sample barcodes and UMIs. MiXCR, run by TCRdb on the 5' RACE reads, gives a single entry per CDR3 protein. This table has over 300,000 distinct CDR3 sequences, 20% to 25% appearing once. Study outcomes and limitations: Clones contracting over day 15 to 85 were CD4/CD8 balanced, with later expanders leaning CD4+. Of the contracting clones, CD4+ ones lay mainly in CM and EM, and CD8+ ones in EMRA.

The material sequenced was PBMCs or a T cell subset sorted from them (not recorded which). This receptor was identified in a man aged 18 to 30 who had mild COVID-19 (a few samples of this study predate the infection). Cell type and time point are not known. This chain links TRBV29-1 with TRBJ2-1; TRBD1 matches at 7 bases. The CDR3 spells CSVAGGGGREQFF. CDR3 coding DNA: TGCAGCGTTGCAGGGGGTGGTGGCCGGGAGCAGTTCTTC.